Following are 4 T cell receptor beta chains from one sample sequenced in a study of tumor-infiltrating lymphocytes in oesophageal squamous cell carcinoma. From the PCR reads, TCRdb called clonotypes with MiXCR, one entry per CDR3 protein. Of roughly 19,000 distinct CDR3 sequences listed, under 45% are singletons. The sample was esophageal tumor tissue. The source of these receptors is a male donor with esophageal squamous cell carcinoma.

This clonotype was seen a few times. The chain employs TRBV9 and TRBJ1-1; D is unresolved. CDR1 is SGDLS, CDR2 YYNGEE, per germline. Trimming shortened V by 2 bases and J by 4 bases, and 9 bases separated the two germline ends. The length of the CDR3 is 13 residues. The CDR3 DNA sequence: TGTGCCAGCAGCGTTACTCCCTTCACTGAAGCTTTCTTT. As protein: CASSVTPFTEAFF.

The chain links TRBV7-4 to TRBJ2-5; TRBD2 aligns across 9 bases. The DNA end is a closer match to TRBJ2-4, so the J assignment may be wrong. The CDR3 has 15 amino acids. Germline CDR1 SGHVT, CDR2 SQSDAQ. CDR3 sequence (DNA): TGTGCCAGCAGCCAACGGTGGTTAGCGGGGGACATTCAGTACTTC. Translated, it gives CASSQRWLAGDIQYF.

On this clonotype itself: Here the CDR3 omits its conserved ending phenylalanine or tryptophan, so a read error is the likely source. No DNA is shown, since the ends of the CDR3 on it are uncertain; the CDR3 is the one TCRdb lists. V gene TRBV7-4 combines with J gene TRBJ2-1; the D segment call TRBD1 is taken from the table without a DNA check. The V gene's germline CDR1 is SGHVT and CDR2 SQSDAQ. Termini included, the CDR3 measures 17 amino acids. This CDR3 reads CASSPRDSSYNEQFFGS.

This clonotype was recorded many times. The chain carries TRBV24-1 and TRBJ2-1; TRBD1 or TRBD2 may be the D gene (6 bases each). The DNA end is more similar to TRBJ2-7, so the J call may be wrong. CDR1 and CDR2 (germline): KGHDR, SFDVKD. The CDR3 contains 14 residues. The CDR3 is CATQRGAAYNEQYF. CDR3 coding DNA: TGTGCCACCCAAAGGGGGGCGGCTTACAATGAGCAGTACTTC.